The next 9 T cell receptor beta chains were all read from a single sample in a study of neoadjuvant anti-PD-1 for oral cavity cancer. Generated by immunoSEQ multiplex PCR, the TCRdb table keeps only in-frame clones and is missing some. The repertoire includes more than 25,000 clones, almost 80% of them detected once, and under 3.5% sits in the top ten. Time point noted: after neoadjuvant nivolumab, at surgical resection. The sequenced sample was PBMCs, obtained after nivolumab (anti-PD-1) treatment. These TCRs come from a person aged 40 to 85 with oral cavity squamous cell carcinoma.

CDR3 sequence (DNA): TGTGCCAGCAGTGGGACAGGGGGAGAGACCCAGTACTTC. Residues: CASSGTGGETQYF. The chain carries TRBV6-1 and TRBJ2-5; 10 bases are a match to TRBD1. The CDR3 has 13 residues. Germline CDR1 MNHNS, CDR2 SASEGT. V shed 4 bases, J shed 4 bases, and the junction held 0 bases outside the gene matches.

The chain couples TRBV7-9 to TRBJ2-5; 9 nucleotides line up with TRBD1. The CDR3 is 16 residues long. Germline lookup yields CDR1 SEHNR and CDR2 FQNEAQ (reference sequence). With 5 bases clipped from V and 2 bases from J, the junction kept 9 bases outside the gene matches. CDR3 in amino acids: CASSRGDRAPQETQYF. DNA for the CDR3: TGTGCCAGCAGCCGTGGGGACAGGGCCCCTCAAGAGACCCAGTACTTC. Full variable domain (missing parts from reference TRBV7-9 and TRBJ2-5): DTGVSQNPRHKITKRGQNVTFRCDPISEHNRLYWYRQTLGQGPEFLTYFQNEAQLEKSRLLSDRFSAERPKGSFSTLEIQRTEQGDSAMYLCASSRGDRAPQETQYFGPGTRLLVL.

The J gene is TRBJ2-5, the V gene TRBV7-9; D possibly uses TRBD1 or TRBD2 (5 bases each). Germline V gives CDR1 SEHNR, CDR2 FQNEAQ (reference sequence). This CDR3 is 13 amino acids long. The V end was cut by 0 bases, the J end by 4 bases, with 6 bases between. The CDR3 DNA reads TGTGCCAGCAGCTTAGCGGGACGAGAGACCCAGTACTTC. This encodes CASSLAGRETQYF.

The genes are TRBV2 and TRBJ2-3; the D is unclear. The CDR3 runs 11 residues. Trimming took 6 bases from V and 2 from J, leaving 3 bases between them. Germline loops: CDR1 SNHLY, CDR2 FYNNEI. The CDR3 region has the DNA TGTGCCAGCAGAGACACAGATACGCAGTATTTT. This translates into CASRDTDTQYF.

The V and J genes are TRBV6-1 and TRBJ2-7; D possibly uses TRBD1 or TRBD2 (5 bases each). The CDR3 is 12 amino acids. V shed 8 bases and J shed 6 bases, with 14 bases lying between them. CDR1 and CDR2 from the germline V gene are MNHNS and SASEGT. The CDR3 region is CASEGTLFEQYF. The CDR3 DNA reads as TGTGCCAGCGAAGGGACCTTGTTCGAGCAGTACTTC.

The rearrangement links TRBV19 to TRBJ1-1; D ambiguous. This CDR3 is built from 14 residues. Germline CDR1 and CDR2: LNHDA and SQIVND (reference sequence). Trimming removed 3 bases at V and 1 base at J, with 9 bases between. CDR3 bases: TGTGCCAGTAGTATCCCACAGAGGAACACTGAAGCTTTCTTT. Translated, it gives CASSIPQRNTEAFF.

This CDR3 is CASSPGGLGNQPQHF. CDR3 bases: TGTGCCAGCAGCCCGGGGGGTTTGGGCAATCAGCCCCAGCATTTT. The rearrangement links TRBV4-2 to TRBJ1-5, with D maybe TRBD1 (5 bases). The CDR3 sequence is 15 residues long. V was cut by 4 bases and J by 2 bases, with 12 bases left in between. Germline lookup yields CDR1 LGHNA and CDR2 YNFKEQ.

J is TRBJ2-7 and V is TRBV29-1; maybe TRBD2 (5 bases). CDR1 and CDR2 from the germline V gene are SQVTM and ANQGSEA. The CDR3 extends over 14 amino acids. Deletions cut 6 bases from V and 4 bases from J, with 19 bases between. Written as DNA, the CDR3 is TGCAGCGTCCGGGATGGTCTTAGTGGTTACGAGCAGTACTTC. It encodes CSVRDGLSGYEQYF.

The chain has TRBV27 and TRBJ1-4; D may be TRBD1 (5 bases). The V and J ends lost 5 bases and 7 bases respectively, with 14 bases between them. This CDR3 is 14 amino acids long. Looked up from germline, CDR1 is MNHEY and CDR2 is SMNVEV (reference sequence). The CDR3 DNA sequence: TGTGCCAGCAGTACCCGGGGGGGTGCTGAAAAACTGTTTTTT. This codes for CASSTRGGAEKLFF.